This entry lists 10 T cell receptor beta chains sequenced from one sample in a study of OX40 agonist ivuxolimab in advanced cancers. Measured with immunoSEQ multiplex PCR; TCRdb has only the in-frame clones, and not every one. There are some 37,000 clones in the sample; around 77% occur only once, and around a fifth lies in the top ten. Sequenced material: CD4+ or CD8+ T cells sorted from blood, taken in a trial of the OX40 agonist ivuxolimab. Receptors were obtained from an adult with an advanced solid tumor such as melanoma, head and neck, liver or kidney cancer.

This chain links TRBV7-2 with TRBJ2-7, with D hard to call. Between the trimmed V and J ends, which lost 2 bases and 4 bases, there was a span of 9 bases. The CDR3 extends over 13 amino acids. Germline V CDR1 and CDR2: SGHTA, FQGNSA. The CDR3 nucleotides read TGTGCCAGCAGCTTACTCCTATCTTACGAGCAGTACTTC. It is translated as CASSLLLSYEQYF.

This clone was picked up one time. The V gene is TRBV15, the J gene TRBJ1-1; D gene unclear. Per the germline V gene, CDR1 is LNHNV and CDR2 is YYDKDF (reference sequence). This CDR3 contains 13 residues. V dropped 1 base and J dropped 3 bases, with 6 bases sitting between them. Here the CDR3 DNA reads TGTGCCACCAGCAGAGTTGGCTACACTGAAGCTTTCTTT. Translated, it gives CATSRVGYTEAFF.

V gene TRBV7-9 combines with J gene TRBJ2-1, with D maybe TRBD2 (7 bases). CDR3 length: 17 residues. The V gene lost 5 bases and the J gene lost 0 bases, with 17 bases spanning the gap. The germline V gene has CDR1 SEHNR and CDR2 FQNEAQ (reference sequence). The CDR3 DNA reads TGTGCCAGCAGCGGACAGACTAGCCAAAGCTCCTACAATGAGCAGTTCTTC. Amino acid sequence: CASSGQTSQSSYNEQFF.

This clone occurred once. The gene calls are TRBV11-2 and TRBJ2-7; D uncertain. Germline CDR1 reads SGHAT; CDR2 reads FQNNGV. The CDR3 contains 13 residues. V was pared by 2 bases and J by 3 bases, with 8 bases between. CDR3 region: CASSLLGFYEQYF. CDR3 DNA: TGTGCCAGCAGCTTATTAGGGTTCTACGAGCAGTACTTC.

CDR3 sequence (DNA): TGTGCCAGCAGTTGGGACGGGACCACAGATACGCAGTATTTT. This gives the protein CASSWDGTTDTQYF. This chain joins TRBV2 and TRBJ2-3; D tentatively fits TRBD1 or TRBD2 (5 bases each). This CDR3 comprises 14 residues. The germline V gene has CDR1 SNHLY and CDR2 FYNNEI. Trimming took off 5 bases at V and 2 bases at J, with 11 bases between the two ends.

This clone appeared once. The chain uses TRBV6-1 and TRBJ2-2; 8 bases are a match to TRBD1. The germline V gene encodes CDR1 MNHNS and CDR2 SASEGT. V shed 6 bases, J shed 1 base, and the junction held 4 bases outside the gene matches. The CDR3 extends over 15 amino acids. The CDR3 sequence is CASRRQGQNTGELFF. DNA for the CDR3: TGTGCCAGCAGGAGACAGGGGCAGAACACCGGGGAGCTGTTTTTT.

This clone was seen a handful of times. This chain uses TRBV2 with TRBJ2-5, with a possible D match to TRBD1 (6 bases). Germline CDR1 is SNHLY and CDR2 is FYNNEI. V lost 0 bases, J lost 1 base, and 15 bases lay in between. The CDR3 spans 17 residues. Here the CDR3 DNA reads TGTGCCAGCAGTGAAGCGCTTCAAGGACAGCTCCAAGAGACCCAGTACTTC. Translated, it gives CASSEALQGQLQETQYF.

The V gene is TRBV7-6, the J gene TRBJ2-5; D unclear. CDR1 SGHVS and CDR2 FNYEAQ come from the germline V gene. The length of the CDR3 is 14 residues. V shed 6 bases and J shed 2 bases, with 13 bases lying between them. The DNA for the CDR3 is TGTGCCAGCAGTCCACCGGCAGCGCAAGAGACCCAGTACTTC. Amino acids: CASSPPAAQETQYF.

In its sample, this clone ranks as medium-sized. The gene calls are TRBV27 and TRBJ2-5, with TRBD2 as a possible D gene (5 bases). The CDR3 has 14 amino acids. V lost 5 bases, J lost 5 bases, and 15 bases lay in between. Germline V gives CDR1 MNHEY, CDR2 SMNVEV (reference sequence). Written as DNA, the CDR3 is TGTGCCAGCAGTGTGCTAACTAGTCCGGAGACCCAGTACTTC. Its protein is CASSVLTSPETQYF.

The V and J genes are TRBV2 and TRBJ1-2; TRBD1 is a possible D gene (6 bases). Trimming took 2 bases from V and 0 from J, leaving 16 bases between them. This CDR3 contains 17 residues. Germline CDR1 is SNHLY and CDR2 is FYNNEI. The CDR3, as DNA: TGTGCCAGCAGTGAAACCGGGACATACCCTACTAACTATGGCTACACCTTC. Translation: CASSETGTYPTNYGYTF.